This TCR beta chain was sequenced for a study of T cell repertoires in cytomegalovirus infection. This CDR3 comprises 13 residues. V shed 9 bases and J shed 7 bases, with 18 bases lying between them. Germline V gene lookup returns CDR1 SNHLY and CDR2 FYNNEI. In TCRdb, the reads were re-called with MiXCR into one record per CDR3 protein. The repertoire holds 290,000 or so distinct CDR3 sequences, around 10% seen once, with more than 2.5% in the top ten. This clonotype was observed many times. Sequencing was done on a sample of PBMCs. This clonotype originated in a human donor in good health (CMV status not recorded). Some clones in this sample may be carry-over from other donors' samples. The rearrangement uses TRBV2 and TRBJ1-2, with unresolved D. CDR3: CASLGPIRFGYTF. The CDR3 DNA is TGTGCCAGTCTTGGGCCCATCAGATTTGGCTACACCTTC.